What follows describes a single TCR beta chain. The record originates from a study of early T cells in non-severe SARS-CoV-2 infection. Trimming removed 4 bases from V and 6 bases from J, with 14 bases in between. Germline V gives CDR1 SQVTM, CDR2 ANQGSEA. This CDR3 comprises 13 residues. TCRdb reprocessed the 5' RACE reads via MiXCR and lists one record per CDR3 protein. Of approximately 100,000 distinct CDR3 sequences listed, around a sixth are singletons. The rearrangement joins TRBV29-1 to TRBJ2-3; a possible D gene is TRBD1 (6 bases). The sample comprised whole blood. This clonotype originated in an adult who was a healthcare worker with PCR-confirmed SARS-CoV-2 infection or an uninfected control (not recorded which). CDR3 sequence reads: CSVGRLGADTQYF. The CDR3 coding sequence is TGCAGCGTTGGGCGACTGGGGGCGGATACGCAGTATTTT.